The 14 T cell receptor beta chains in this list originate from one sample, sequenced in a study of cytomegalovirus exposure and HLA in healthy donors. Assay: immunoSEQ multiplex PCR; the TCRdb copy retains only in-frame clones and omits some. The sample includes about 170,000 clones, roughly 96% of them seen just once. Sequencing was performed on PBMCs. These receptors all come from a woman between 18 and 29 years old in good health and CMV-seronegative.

DNA of the CDR3: TGTGCCAGCAGCTTAAGCAGGGTAGGGGATGGCAATCAGCCCCAGCATTTT. Its translation: CASSLSRVGDGNQPQHF. This sequence joins TRBV7-9 and TRBJ1-5, with a weak D call TRBD1 (5 bases). Trimming shortened V by 2 bases and J by 2 bases, and 16 bases separated the two germline ends. This CDR3 comprises 17 residues. Looked up from germline, CDR1 is SEHNR and CDR2 is FQNEAQ (reference sequence).

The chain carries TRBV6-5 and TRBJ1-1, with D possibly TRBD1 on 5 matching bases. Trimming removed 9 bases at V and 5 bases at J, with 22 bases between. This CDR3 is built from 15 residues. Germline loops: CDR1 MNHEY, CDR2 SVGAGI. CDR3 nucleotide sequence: TGTGCCAGGCTTGGGGTGGATTTCCGACAGACTGAAGCTTTCTTT. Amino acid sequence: CARLGVDFRQTEAFF.

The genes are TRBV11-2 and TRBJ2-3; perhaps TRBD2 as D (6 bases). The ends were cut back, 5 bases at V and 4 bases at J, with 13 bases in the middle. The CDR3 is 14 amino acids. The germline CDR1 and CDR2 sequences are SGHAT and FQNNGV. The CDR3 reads CASSPLTGADTQYF. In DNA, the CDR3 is TGTGCCAGCAGCCCTCTAACGGGGGCAGATACGCAGTATTTT.

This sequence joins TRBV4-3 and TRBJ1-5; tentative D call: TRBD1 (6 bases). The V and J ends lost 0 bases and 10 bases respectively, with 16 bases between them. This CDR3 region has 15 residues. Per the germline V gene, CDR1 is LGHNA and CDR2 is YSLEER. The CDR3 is CASSQDFSGQKPQHF. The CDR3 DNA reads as TGCGCCAGCAGCCAAGATTTTTCCGGACAGAAACCCCAGCATTTT.

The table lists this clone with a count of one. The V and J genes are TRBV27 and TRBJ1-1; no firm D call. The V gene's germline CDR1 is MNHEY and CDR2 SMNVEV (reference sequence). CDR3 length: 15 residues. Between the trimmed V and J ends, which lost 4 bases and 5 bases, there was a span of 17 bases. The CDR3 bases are TGTGCCAGCAGTTCACCCGGGCGGGGTGGGACTGAAGCTTTCTTT. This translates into CASSSPGRGGTEAFF.

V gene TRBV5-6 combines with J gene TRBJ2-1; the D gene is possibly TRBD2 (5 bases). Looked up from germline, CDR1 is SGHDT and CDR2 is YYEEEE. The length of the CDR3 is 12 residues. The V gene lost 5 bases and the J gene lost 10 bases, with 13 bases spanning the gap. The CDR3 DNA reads TGTGCCAGCAGGACCCTAGCAGTAGAGCAGTTCTTC. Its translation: CASRTLAVEQFF.

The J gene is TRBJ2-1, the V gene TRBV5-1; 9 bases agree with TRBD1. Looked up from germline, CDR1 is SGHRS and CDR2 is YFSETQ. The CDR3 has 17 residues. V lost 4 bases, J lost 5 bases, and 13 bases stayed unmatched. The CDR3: CASSPQPSGQGNNEQFF. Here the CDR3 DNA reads TGCGCCAGCAGCCCACAACCCTCGGGACAGGGCAACAATGAGCAGTTCTTC. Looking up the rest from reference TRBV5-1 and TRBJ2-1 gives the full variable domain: KAGVTQTPRYLIKTRGQQVTLSCSPISGHRSVSWYQQTPGQGLQFLFEYFSETQRNKGNFPGRFSGRQFSNSRSEMNVSTLELGDSALYLCASSPQPSGQGNNEQFFGPGTRLTVL.

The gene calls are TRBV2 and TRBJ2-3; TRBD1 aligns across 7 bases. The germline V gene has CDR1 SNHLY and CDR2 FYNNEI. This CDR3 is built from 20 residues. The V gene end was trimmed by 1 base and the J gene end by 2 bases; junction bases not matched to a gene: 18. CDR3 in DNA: TGTGCCAGCAGTGAAGGGTCTGGGACAGAGATTGTTAAAGCCACAGATACGCAGTATTTT. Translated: CASSEGSGTEIVKATDTQYF.

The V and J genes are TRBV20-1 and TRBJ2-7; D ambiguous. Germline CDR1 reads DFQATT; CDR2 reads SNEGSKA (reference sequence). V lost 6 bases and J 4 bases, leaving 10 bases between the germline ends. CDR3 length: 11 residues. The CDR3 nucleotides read TGCAGTGCGCCACTCCATTACGAGCAGTACTTC. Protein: CSAPLHYEQYF.

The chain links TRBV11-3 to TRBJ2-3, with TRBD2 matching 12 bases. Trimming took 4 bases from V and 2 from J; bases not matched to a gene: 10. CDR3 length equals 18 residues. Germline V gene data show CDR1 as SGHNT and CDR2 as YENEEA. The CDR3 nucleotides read TGTGCCAGCAGCTCGACAATTACTAGCGGGGGGAACACAGATACGCAGTATTTT. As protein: CASSSTITSGGNTDTQYF.

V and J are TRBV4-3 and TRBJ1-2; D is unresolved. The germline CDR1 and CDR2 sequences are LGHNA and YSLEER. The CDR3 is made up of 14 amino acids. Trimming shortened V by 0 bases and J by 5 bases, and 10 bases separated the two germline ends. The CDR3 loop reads CASSQDTVIYGYTF. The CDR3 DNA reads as TGCGCCAGCAGCCAAGATACAGTTATTTATGGCTACACCTTC.

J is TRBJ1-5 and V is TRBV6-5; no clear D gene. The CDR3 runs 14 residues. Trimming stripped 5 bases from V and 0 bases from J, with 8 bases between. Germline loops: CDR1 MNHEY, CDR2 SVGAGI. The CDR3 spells CASSPEHSNQPQHF. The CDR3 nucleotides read TGTGCCAGCAGTCCGGAGCATAGCAATCAGCCCCAGCATTTT.

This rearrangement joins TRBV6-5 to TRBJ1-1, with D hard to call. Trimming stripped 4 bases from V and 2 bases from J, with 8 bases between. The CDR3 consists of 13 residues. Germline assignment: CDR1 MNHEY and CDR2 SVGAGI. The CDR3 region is CASSLAGNTEAFF. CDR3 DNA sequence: TGTGCCAGCAGTTTGGCAGGAAACACTGAAGCTTTCTTT.

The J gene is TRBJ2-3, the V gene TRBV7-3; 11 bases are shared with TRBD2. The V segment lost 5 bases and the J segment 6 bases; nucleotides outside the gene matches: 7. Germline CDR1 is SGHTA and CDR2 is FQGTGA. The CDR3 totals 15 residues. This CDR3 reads CASSHSGGAWDTQYF. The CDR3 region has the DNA TGTGCCAGCAGCCATAGCGGGGGGGCCTGGGATACGCAGTATTTT.